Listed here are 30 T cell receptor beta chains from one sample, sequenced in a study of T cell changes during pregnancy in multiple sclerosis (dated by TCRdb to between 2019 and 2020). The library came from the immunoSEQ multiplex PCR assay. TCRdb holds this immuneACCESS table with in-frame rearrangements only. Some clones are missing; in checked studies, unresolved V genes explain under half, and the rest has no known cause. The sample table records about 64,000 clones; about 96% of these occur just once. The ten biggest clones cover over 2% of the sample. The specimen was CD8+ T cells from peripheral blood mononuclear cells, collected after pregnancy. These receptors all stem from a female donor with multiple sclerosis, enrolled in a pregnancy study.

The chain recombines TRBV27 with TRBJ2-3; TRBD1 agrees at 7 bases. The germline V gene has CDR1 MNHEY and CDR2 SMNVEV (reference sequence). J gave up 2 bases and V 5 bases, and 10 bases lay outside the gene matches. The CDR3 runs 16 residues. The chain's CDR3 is CASSTWGQGDTDTQYF. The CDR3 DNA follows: TGTGCCAGCAGTACATGGGGGCAGGGGGACACAGATACGCAGTATTTT.

CDR3: CASSEGEDTTLYEQYF. The CDR3 nucleotides read TGTGCCAGCAGTGAAGGGGAGGACACCACGTTGTACGAGCAGTACTTC. This chain joins TRBV6-1 and TRBJ2-7; tentatively, D is TRBD2 (6 bases). The CDR3 spans 16 residues. V was cut by 1 base and J by 4 bases, with 17 bases left in between. Germline V gene sequence: CDR1 MNHNS, CDR2 SASEGT.

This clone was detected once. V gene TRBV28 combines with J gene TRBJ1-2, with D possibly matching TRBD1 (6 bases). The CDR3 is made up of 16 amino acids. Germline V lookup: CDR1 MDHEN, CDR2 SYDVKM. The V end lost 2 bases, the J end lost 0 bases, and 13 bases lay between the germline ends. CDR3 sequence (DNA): TGTGCCAGCAGTTTACTTAGGACAGCAGCTAACTATGGCTACACCTTC. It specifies CASSLLRTAANYGYTF.

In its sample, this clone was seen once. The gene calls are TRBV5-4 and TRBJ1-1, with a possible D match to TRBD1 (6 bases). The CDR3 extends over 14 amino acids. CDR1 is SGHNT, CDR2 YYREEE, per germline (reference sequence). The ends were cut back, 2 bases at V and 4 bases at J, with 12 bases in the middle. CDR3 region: CASSFLGGGTEAFF. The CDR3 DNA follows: TGTGCCAGCAGCTTTTTAGGGGGGGGCACTGAAGCTTTCTTT. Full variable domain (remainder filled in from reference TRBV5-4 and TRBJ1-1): ETGVTQSPTHLIKTRGQQVTLRCSSQSGHNTVSWYQQALGQGPQFIFQYYREEENGRGNFPPRFSGLQFPNYSSELNVNALELDDSALYLCASSFLGGGTEAFFGQGTRLTVV.

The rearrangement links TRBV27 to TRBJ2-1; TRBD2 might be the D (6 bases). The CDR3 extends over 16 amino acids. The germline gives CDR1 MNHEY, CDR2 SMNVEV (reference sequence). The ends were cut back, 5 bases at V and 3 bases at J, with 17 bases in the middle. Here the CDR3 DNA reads TGTGCCAGCAGTCCAACGACGGGAGTAAACTACAATGAGCAGTTCTTC. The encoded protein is CASSPTTGVNYNEQFF.

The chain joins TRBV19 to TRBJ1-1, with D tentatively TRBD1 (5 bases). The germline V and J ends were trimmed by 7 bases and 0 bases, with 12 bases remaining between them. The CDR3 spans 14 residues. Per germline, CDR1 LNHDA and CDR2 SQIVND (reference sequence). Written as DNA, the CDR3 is TGTGCCAGTAATTGGGGGGGAATGAACACTGAAGCTTTCTTT. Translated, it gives CASNWGGMNTEAFF. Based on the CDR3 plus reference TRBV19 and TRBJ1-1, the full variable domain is DGGITQSPKYLFRKEGQNVTLSCEQNLNHDAMYWYRQDPGQGLRLIYYSQIVNDFQKGDIAEGYSVSREKKESFPLTVTSAQKNPTAFYLCASNWGGMNTEAFFGQGTRLTVV.

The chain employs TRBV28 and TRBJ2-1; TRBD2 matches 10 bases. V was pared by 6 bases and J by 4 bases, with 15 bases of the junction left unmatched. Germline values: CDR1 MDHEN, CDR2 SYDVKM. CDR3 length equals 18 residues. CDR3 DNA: TGTGCCAGCAGCCAAGTACTAGCGGGGAGATATACGTACAATGAGCAGTTCTTC. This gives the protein CASSQVLAGRYTYNEQFF. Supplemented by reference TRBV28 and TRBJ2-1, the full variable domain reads DVKVTQSSRYLVKRTGEKVFLECVQDMDHENMFWYRQDPGLGLRLIYFSYDVKMKEKGDIPEGYSVSREKKERFSLILESASTNQTSMYLCASSQVLAGRYTYNEQFFGPGTRLTVL.

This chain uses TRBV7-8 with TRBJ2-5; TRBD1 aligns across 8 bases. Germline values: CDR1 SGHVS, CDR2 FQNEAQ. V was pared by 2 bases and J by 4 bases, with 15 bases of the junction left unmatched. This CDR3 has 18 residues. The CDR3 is CASSLPWEDRASLETQYF. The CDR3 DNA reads TGTGCCAGCAGCTTACCCTGGGAGGACAGGGCCTCCCTAGAGACCCAGTACTTC.

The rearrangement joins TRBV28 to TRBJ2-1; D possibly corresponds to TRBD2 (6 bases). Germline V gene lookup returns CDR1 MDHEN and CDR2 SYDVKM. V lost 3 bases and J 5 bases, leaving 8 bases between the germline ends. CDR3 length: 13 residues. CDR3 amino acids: CASSLAGHNEQFF. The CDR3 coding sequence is TGTGCCAGCAGTTTGGCGGGACACAATGAGCAGTTCTTC. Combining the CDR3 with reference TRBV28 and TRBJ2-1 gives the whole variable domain DVKVTQSSRYLVKRTGEKVFLECVQDMDHENMFWYRQDPGLGLRLIYFSYDVKMKEKGDIPEGYSVSREKKERFSLILESASTNQTSMYLCASSLAGHNEQFFGPGTRLTVL.

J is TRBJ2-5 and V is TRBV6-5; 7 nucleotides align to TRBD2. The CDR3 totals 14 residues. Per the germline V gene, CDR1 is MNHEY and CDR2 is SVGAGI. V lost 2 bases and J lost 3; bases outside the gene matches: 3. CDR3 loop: CASSYRGGEETQYF. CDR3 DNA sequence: TGTGCCAGCAGTTACCGCGGGGGTGAAGAGACCCAGTACTTC.

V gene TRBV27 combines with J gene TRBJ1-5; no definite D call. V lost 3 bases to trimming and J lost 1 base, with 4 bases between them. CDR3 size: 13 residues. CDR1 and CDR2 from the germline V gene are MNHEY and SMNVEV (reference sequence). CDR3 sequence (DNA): TGTGCCAGCAGTTTTTCGAGCAATCAGCCCCAGCATTTT. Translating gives CASSFSSNQPQHF.

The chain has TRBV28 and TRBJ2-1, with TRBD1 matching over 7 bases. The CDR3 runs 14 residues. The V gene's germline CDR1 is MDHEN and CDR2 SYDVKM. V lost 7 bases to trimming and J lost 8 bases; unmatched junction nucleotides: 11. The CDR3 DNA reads TGTGCCAGCACCTTCCGGACAGGTATAGATGAGCAGTTCTTC. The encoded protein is CASTFRTGIDEQFF. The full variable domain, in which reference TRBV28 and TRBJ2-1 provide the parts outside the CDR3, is DVKVTQSSRYLVKRTGEKVFLECVQDMDHENMFWYRQDPGLGLRLIYFSYDVKMKEKGDIPEGYSVSREKKERFSLILESASTNQTSMYLCASTFRTGIDEQFFGPGTRLTVL.

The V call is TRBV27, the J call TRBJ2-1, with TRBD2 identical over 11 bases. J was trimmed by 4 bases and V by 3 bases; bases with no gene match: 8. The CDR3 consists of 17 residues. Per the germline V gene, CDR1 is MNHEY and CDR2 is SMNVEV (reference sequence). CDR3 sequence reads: CASSFVAGGPGYNEQFF. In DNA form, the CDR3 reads TGTGCCAGCAGTTTTGTAGCGGGAGGGCCGGGTTACAATGAGCAGTTCTTC.

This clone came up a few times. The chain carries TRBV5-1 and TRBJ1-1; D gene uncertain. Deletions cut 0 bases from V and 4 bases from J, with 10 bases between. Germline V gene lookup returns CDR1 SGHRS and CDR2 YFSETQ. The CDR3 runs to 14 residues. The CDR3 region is CASSLGASRTEAFF. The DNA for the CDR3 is TGCGCCAGCAGCTTGGGGGCGAGTCGCACTGAAGCTTTCTTT.

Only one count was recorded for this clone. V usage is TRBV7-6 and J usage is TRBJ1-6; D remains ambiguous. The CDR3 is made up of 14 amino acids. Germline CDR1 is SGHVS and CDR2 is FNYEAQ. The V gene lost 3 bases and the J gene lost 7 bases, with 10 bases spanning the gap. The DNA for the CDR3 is TGTGCCAGCAGCTTTAGAGTCGAGAATTCACCCCTCCACTTT. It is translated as CASSFRVENSPLHF.

The CDR3 is CASSATWTGDYEQYF. The CDR3 DNA follows: TGTGCCAGCAGCGCAACCTGGACAGGGGACTACGAGCAGTACTTC. The chain couples TRBV7-9 to TRBJ2-7, with 9 bases matching TRBD1. Germline V lookup: CDR1 SEHNR, CDR2 FQNEAQ (reference sequence). With 5 bases clipped from V and 3 bases from J, the junction kept 8 bases outside the gene matches. The CDR3 spans 15 residues. The whole variable domain, filled in from reference TRBV7-9 and TRBJ2-7, reads DTGVSQNPRHKITKRGQNVTFRCDPISEHNRLYWYRQTLGQGPEFLTYFQNEAQLEKSRLLSDRFSAERPKGSFSTLEIQRTEQGDSAMYLCASSATWTGDYEQYFGPGTRLTVT.

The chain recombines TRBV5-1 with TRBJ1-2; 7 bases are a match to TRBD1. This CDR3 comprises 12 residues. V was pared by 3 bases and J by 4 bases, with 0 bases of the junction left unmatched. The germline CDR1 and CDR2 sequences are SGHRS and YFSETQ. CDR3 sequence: CASSWDSYGYTF. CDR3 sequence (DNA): TGCGCCAGCAGCTGGGACAGCTATGGCTACACCTTC.

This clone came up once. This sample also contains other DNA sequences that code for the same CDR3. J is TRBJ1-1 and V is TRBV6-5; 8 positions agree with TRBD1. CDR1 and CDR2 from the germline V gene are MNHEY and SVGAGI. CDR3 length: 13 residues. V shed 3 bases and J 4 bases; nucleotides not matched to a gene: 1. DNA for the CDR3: TGTGCCAGCAGTTATACAGGGGGCACTGAAGCTTTCTTT. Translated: CASSYTGGTEAFF.

As DNA, the CDR3 is TGTGCCAGCAAAAGGGAGCACGGGGAGCTGTTTTTT. Translated: CASKREHGELFF. J is TRBJ2-2 and V is TRBV9, with a possible D match to TRBD2 (5 bases). Germline CDR1 and CDR2: SGDLS and YYNGEE. The CDR3 runs 12 residues. Trimming removed 6 bases at V and 7 bases at J, with 10 bases between.

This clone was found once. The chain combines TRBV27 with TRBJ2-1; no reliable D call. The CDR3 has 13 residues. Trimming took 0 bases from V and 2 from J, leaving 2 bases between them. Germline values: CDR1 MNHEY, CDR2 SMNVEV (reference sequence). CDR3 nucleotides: TGTGCCAGCAGTTTATCTACCTACAATGAGCAGTTCTTC. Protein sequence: CASSLSTYNEQFF.

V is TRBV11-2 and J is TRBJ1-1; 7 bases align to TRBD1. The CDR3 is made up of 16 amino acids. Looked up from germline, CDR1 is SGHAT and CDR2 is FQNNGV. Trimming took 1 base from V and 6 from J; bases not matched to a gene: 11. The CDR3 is CASSLGRQGPFSEAFF. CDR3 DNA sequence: TGTGCCAGCAGCTTAGGCAGACAGGGACCTTTCTCTGAAGCTTTCTTT.

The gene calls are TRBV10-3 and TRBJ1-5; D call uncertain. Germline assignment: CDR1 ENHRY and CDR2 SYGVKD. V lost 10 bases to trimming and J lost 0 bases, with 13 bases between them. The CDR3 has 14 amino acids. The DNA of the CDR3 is TGTGCCACCATGAGAAGCTATAGCAATCAGCCCCAGCATTTT. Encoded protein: CATMRSYSNQPQHF.

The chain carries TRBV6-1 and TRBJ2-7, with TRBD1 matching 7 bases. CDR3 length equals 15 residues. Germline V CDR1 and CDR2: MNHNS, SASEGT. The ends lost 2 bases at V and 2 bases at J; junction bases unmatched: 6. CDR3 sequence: CASSELSRGTYEQYF. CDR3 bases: TGTGCCAGCAGTGAACTGTCCAGGGGGACCTACGAGCAGTACTTC.

CDR3 nucleotides: TGCGCCAGCAGTGAGTCGGGACAGGGCTTGCAAGAGACCCAGTACTTC. It is translated as CASSESGQGLQETQYF. The chain combines TRBV10-1 with TRBJ2-5; the match to TRBD1 covers 9 bases. The CDR3 sequence is 16 residues long. With V trimmed by 0 bases and J by 2 bases, 4 bases remained unmatched. In germline, CDR1 is WNHNN, CDR2 SYGVQD (reference sequence).

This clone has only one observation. The CDR3 region is CASSLAPGQYNEKLFF. Written as DNA, the CDR3 is TGCGCCAGCAGCTTGGCTCCGGGACAGTATAATGAAAAACTGTTTTTT. The chain combines TRBV5-1 with TRBJ1-4; 7 bases fit TRBD1. Germline trimming cut 0 bases from V and 4 bases from J; bases unmatched to any gene: 6. Germline V CDR1 and CDR2: SGHRS, YFSETQ. The CDR3 covers 16 residues.

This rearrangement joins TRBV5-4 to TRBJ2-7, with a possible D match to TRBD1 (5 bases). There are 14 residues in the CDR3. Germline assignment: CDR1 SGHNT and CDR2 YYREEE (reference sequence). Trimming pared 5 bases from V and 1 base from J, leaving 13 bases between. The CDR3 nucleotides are TGTGCCAGCAGACCCGACAGAGATTCCTACGAGCAGTACTTC. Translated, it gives CASRPDRDSYEQYF.

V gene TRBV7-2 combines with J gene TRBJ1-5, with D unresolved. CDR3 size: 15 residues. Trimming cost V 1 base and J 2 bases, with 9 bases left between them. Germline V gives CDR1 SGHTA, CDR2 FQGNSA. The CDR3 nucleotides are TGTGCCAGCAGCTTAGACGCCACGGGCAATCAGCCCCAGCATTTT. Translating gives CASSLDATGNQPQHF. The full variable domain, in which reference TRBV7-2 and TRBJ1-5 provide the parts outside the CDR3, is GAGVSQSPSNKVTEKGKDVELRCDPISGHTALYWYRQSLGQGLEFLIYFQGNSAPDKSGLPSDRFSAERTGGSVSTLTIQRTQQEDSAVYLCASSLDATGNQPQHFGDGTRLSIL.

The CDR3 sequence is CASSVEGVNTDTQYF. The CDR3 nucleotides read TGTGCCAGCAGCGTCGAGGGGGTAAACACAGATACGCAGTATTTT. The V gene is TRBV9, the J gene TRBJ2-3; D possibly corresponds to TRBD1 (6 bases). From germline, CDR1 is SGDLS and CDR2 YYNGEE. The CDR3 sequence is 15 residues long. The V end lost 2 bases, the J end lost 2 bases, and 12 bases lay between the germline ends.

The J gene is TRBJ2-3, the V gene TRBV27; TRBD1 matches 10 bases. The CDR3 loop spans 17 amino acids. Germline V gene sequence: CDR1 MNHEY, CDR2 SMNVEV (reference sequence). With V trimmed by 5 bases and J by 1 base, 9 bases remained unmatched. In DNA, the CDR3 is TGTGCCAGCAGTGCCTCCCCGGGGACAGGGGGCACAGATACGCAGTATTTT. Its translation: CASSASPGTGGTDTQYF.

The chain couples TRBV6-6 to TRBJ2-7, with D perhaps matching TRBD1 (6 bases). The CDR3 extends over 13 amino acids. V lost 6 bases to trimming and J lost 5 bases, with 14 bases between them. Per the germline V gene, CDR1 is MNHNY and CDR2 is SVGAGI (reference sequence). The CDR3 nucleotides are TGTGCCAGCAGCCTCAGGGGTTCACACGAGCAGTACTTC. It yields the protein CASSLRGSHEQYF.